The clone carrying this T cell receptor beta chain was observed many times. This specimen comes from a study of shared clonotypes between healthy human individuals. The table came from immunoSEQ multiplex PCR; TCRdb's copy has only in-frame clones and leaves some out. In the table there are about 770,000 clones, about two thirds of which are singletons. The ends were cut back, 1 base at V and 3 bases at J, with 11 bases in the middle. Germline loops: CDR1 MNHEY, CDR2 SMNVEV (reference sequence). The CDR3 has 15 amino acids. The sample comprised memory CD4+ T cells sorted from blood. This sample's subset: CD45RA-negative fraction. This chain links TRBV27 with TRBJ2-3; no clear D. The clonotype comes from a woman in her 30s in good health. In DNA, the CDR3 is TGTGCCAGCAGTTTATATGGGTGGGCGACAGATACGCAGTATTTT. Protein product: CASSLYGWATDTQYF.